This record looks at one T cell receptor beta chain sequence and its context. This sample was included in a study of blood T cells in healthy people across ages. It was with a sample-barcoded 5' primer and a J-beta primer mix that a second PCR of roughly 6 to 12 cycles was run. A single record per CDR3 protein comes from TCRdb applying MiXCR to the 5' RACE reads. The table shows fewer than 2,000,000 distinct CDR3 sequences, with 30% to 40% occurring only once. Sequencing input: blood. This receptor was identified in a woman aged 30 to 39 in good health.

The CDR3 loop reads CASSLGLWTGAHEQFF. The CDR3 nucleotides read TGTGCCAGCAGCTTAGGTCTTTGGACAGGGGCCCATGAGCAGTTCTTC. The chain is built from TRBV11-2 and TRBJ2-1; 9 bases agree with TRBD1. Germline V gene data show CDR1 as SGHAT and CDR2 as FQNNGV. This CDR3 is 16 amino acids long. J gave up 8 bases and V 1 base, and 9 bases lay outside the gene matches. The whole variable domain, filled in from reference TRBV11-2 and TRBJ2-1, reads EAGVAQSPRYKIIEKRQSVAFWCNPISGHATLYWYQQILGQGPKLLIQFQNNGVVDDSQLPKDRFSAERLKGVDSTLKIQPAKLEDSAVYLCASSLGLWTGAHEQFFGPGTRLTVL.